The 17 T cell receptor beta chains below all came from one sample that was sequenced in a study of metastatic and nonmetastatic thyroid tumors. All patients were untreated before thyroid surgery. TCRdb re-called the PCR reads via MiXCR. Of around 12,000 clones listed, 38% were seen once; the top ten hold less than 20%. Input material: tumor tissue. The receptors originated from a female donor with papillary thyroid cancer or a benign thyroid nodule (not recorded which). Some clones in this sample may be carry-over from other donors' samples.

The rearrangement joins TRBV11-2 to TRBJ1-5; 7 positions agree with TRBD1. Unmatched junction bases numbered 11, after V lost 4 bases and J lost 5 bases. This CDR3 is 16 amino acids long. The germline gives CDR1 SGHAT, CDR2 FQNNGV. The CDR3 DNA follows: TGTGCCAGCAGCTCGCCGCCACAGGGGAATTATCAGCCCCAGCATTTT. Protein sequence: CASSSPPQGNYQPQHF.

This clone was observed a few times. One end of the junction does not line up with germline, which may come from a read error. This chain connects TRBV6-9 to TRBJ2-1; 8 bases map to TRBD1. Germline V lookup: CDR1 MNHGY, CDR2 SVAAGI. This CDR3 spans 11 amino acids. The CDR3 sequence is CAGRGQNEQFF. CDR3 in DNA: TGTGCCGGCAGGGGGCAGAATGAGCAGTTCTTC.

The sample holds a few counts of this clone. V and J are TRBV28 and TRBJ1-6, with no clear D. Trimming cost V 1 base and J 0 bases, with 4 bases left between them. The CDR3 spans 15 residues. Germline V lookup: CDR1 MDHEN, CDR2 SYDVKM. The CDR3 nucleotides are TGTGCCAGCAGTTTATTCAGCTCCTATAATTCACCCCTCCACTTT. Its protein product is CASSLFSSYNSPLHF.

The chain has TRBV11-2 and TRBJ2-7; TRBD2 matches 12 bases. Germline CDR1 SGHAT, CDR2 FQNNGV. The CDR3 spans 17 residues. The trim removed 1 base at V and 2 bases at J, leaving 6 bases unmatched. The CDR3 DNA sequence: TGTGCCAGCAGCTTAGGTGTGACTAGCGGGGGTACCTACGAGCAGTACTTC. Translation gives CASSLGVTSGGTYEQYF.

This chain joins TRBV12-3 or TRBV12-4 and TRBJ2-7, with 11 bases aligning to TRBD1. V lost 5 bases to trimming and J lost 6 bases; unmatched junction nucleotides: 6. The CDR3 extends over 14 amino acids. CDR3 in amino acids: CASSPEDRGREQYF. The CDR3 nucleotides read TGTGCCAGCAGTCCAGAGGACAGGGGGCGCGAGCAGTACTTC.

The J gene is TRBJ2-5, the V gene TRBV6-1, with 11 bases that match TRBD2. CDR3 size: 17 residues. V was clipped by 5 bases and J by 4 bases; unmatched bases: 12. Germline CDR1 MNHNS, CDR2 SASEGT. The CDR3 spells CASSRGTSGHLGETQYF. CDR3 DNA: TGTGCCAGCAGTCGAGGGACTAGCGGCCACTTGGGAGAGACCCAGTACTTC.

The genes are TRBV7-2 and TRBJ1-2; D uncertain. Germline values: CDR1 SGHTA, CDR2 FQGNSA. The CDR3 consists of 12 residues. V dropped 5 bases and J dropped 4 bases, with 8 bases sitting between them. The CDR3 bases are TGTGCCAGCAGCCTCTCCGCCTATGGCTACACCTTC. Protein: CASSLSAYGYTF.

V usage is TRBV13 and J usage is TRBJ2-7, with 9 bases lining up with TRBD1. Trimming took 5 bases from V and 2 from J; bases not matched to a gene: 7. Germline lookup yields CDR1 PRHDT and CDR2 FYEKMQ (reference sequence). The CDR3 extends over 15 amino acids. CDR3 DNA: TGTGCCAGCAGCCCCGGACAGGGGATCCCCTACGAGCAGTACTTC. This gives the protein CASSPGQGIPYEQYF.

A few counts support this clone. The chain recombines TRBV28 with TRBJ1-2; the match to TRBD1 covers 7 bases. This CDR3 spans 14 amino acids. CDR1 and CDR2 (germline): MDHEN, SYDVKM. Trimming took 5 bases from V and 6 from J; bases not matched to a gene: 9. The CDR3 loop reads CASSRGDRDDGYTF. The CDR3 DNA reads TGTGCCAGCAGTAGGGGCGACAGGGACGATGGCTACACCTTC.

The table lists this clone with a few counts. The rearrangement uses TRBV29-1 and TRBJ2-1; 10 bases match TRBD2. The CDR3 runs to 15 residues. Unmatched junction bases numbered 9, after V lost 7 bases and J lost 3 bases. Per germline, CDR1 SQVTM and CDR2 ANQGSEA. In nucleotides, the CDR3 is TGCAGCGGGAGCCAAAGCGGGAGGGGCTACAATGAGCAGTTCTTC. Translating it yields CSGSQSGRGYNEQFF.

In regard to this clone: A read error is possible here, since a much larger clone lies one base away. CDR3 nucleotide sequence: TGTGCCAGCAGTGACGGAACAGATCTCACAGATACGCAGTATTTT. Its translation is CASSDGTDLTDTQYF. V and J are TRBV12-3 or TRBV12-4 and TRBJ2-3; D is unresolved. The CDR3 consists of 15 residues. The V end lost 5 bases, the J end lost 2 bases, and 14 bases lay between the germline ends.

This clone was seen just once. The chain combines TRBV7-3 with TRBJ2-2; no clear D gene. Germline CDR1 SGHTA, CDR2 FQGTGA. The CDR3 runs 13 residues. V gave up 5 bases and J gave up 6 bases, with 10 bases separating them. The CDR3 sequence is CASSPIPSGELFF. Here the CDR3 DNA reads TGTGCCAGCAGCCCGATACCCTCCGGGGAGCTGTTTTTT.

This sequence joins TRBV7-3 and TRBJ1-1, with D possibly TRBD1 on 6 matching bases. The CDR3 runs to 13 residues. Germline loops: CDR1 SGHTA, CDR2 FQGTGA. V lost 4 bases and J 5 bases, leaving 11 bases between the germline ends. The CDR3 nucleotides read TGTGCCAGCAGCTCCCTCAGGGGAACTGAAGCTTTCTTT. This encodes CASSSLRGTEAFF.

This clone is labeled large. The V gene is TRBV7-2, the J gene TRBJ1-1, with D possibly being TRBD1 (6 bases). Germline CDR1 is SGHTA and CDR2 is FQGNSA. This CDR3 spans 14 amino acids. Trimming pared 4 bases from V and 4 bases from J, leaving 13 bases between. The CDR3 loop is CASSSLPGATEAFF. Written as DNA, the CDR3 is TGTGCCAGCAGCTCCCTCCCAGGGGCCACTGAAGCTTTCTTT.

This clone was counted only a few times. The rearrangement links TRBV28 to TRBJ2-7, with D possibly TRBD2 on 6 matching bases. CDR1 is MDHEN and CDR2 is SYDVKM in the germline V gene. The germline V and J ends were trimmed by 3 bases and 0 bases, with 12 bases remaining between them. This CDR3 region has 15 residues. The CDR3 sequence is CASSLEGSSSYEQYF. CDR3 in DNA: TGTGCCAGCAGTTTGGAGGGGTCGAGCTCCTACGAGCAGTACTTC.

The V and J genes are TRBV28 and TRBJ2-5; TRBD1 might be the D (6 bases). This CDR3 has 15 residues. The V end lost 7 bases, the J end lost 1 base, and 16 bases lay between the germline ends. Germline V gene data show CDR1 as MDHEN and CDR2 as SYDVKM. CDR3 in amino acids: CASIERGSSQETQYF. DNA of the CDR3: TGTGCCAGCATCGAGAGGGGGAGTTCCCAAGAGACCCAGTACTTC.

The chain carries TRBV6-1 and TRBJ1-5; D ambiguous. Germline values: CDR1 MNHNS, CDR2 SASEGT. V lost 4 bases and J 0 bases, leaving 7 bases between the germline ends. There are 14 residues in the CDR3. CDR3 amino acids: CASSGIYSNQPQHF. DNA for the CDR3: TGTGCCAGCAGTGGGATCTATAGCAATCAGCCCCAGCATTTT.